These 28 T cell receptor beta chains were sequenced from one sample in a study of memory CD4+ T cells and cytomegalovirus serostatus. Single viable CD3+CD4+CD8-CD45RO+ cells were sorted as the memory CD4+ T cells. Using immunoSEQ multiplex PCR, the repertoire was profiled, and TCRdb retains in-frame clones only, with some absent. The sample has some 41,000 clones; roughly 77% are singletons. What was sequenced was memory CD4+ T cells from blood. The source is an adult in good health and CMV-seronegative.

This rearrangement joins TRBV10-3 to TRBJ1-4; 8 positions match TRBD1. CDR1 and CDR2 (germline): ENHRY, SYGVKD. The ends lost 3 bases at V and 6 bases at J; junction bases unmatched: 0. The CDR3 has 13 amino acids. The CDR3 nucleotides read TGTGCCATCAGTGAACAGGGGGATGAAAAACTGTTTTTT. Encoded protein: CAISEQGDEKLFF.

In its sample, this clone was seen once. The chain links TRBV2 to TRBJ2-3; the match to TRBD1 covers 9 bases. The CDR3 totals 16 residues. Germline CDR1 reads SNHLY; CDR2 reads FYNNEI. The V gene end was trimmed by 5 bases and the J gene end by 1 base; junction bases not matched to a gene: 7. Written as DNA, the CDR3 is TGTGCCAGCAGTCTACCCCGGACAGGGGGCACAGATACGCAGTATTTT. Protein product: CASSLPRTGGTDTQYF.

This clone was counted between two and nine times. This chain connects TRBV6-6 to TRBJ2-7; 8 positions match TRBD2. Germline CDR1 is MNHNY and CDR2 is SVGAGI (reference sequence). V lost 6 bases to trimming and J lost 3 bases; unmatched junction nucleotides: 10. The CDR3 length is 15 residues. The chain's CDR3 is CASSLQSGGGYEQYF. CDR3 DNA: TGTGCCAGCAGCCTACAATCGGGGGGGGGCTACGAGCAGTACTTC.

This sequence joins TRBV4-1 and TRBJ2-3; no definite D call. The CDR3 has 15 amino acids. V lost 0 bases and J 4 bases, leaving 11 bases between the germline ends. Germline V gene data show CDR1 as MGHRA and CDR2 as YSYEKL. The CDR3 reads CASSQDPRGADTQYF. The CDR3 bases are TGCGCCAGCAGCCAAGATCCCCGTGGGGCAGATACGCAGTATTTT.

V and J are TRBV18 and TRBJ1-4; a weak D match, TRBD1 (6 bases). The V end lost 6 bases, the J end lost 8 bases, and 16 bases lay between the germline ends. The CDR3 runs to 14 residues. Germline assignment: CDR1 KGHSH and CDR2 LQKENI. CDR3 DNA sequence: TGTGCCAGCTCCCCGTTGGGGGCGGGGGAAAAACTGTTTTTT. As protein: CASSPLGAGEKLFF. Full variable domain (outside the CDR3, taken from reference TRBV18 and TRBJ1-4): NAGVMQNPRHLVRRRGQEARLRCSPMKGHSHVYWYRQLPEEGLKFMVYLQKENIIDESGMPKERFSAEFPKEGPSILRIQQVVRGDSAAYFCASSPLGAGEKLFFGSGTQLSVL.

The J gene is TRBJ1-2, the V gene TRBV7-3; 8 bases match TRBD1. The CDR3 is 14 residues long. Unmatched junction bases numbered 3, after V lost 6 bases and J lost 0 bases. Germline assignment: CDR1 SGHTA and CDR2 FQGTGA. The CDR3 bases are TGTGCCAGCAGACGGACAGGGCCTAACTATGGCTACACCTTC. The encoded protein is CASRRTGPNYGYTF.

This clone was seen only once. The rearrangement uses TRBV6-6 and TRBJ2-7; D possibly matches TRBD1 or TRBD2 (5 bases each). Germline CDR1 and CDR2: MNHNY and SVGAGI (reference sequence). The CDR3 sequence is 15 residues long. V was shortened by 2 bases and J by 1 base, with 12 bases between the two germline ends. The CDR3 loop is CASSYEGTPSYEQYF. The DNA for the CDR3 is TGTGCCAGCAGTTACGAAGGGACGCCGTCCTACGAGCAGTACTTC.

The CDR3 spells CASSVDPAGFGSYNSPLHF. For the CDR3, the DNA is TGTGCCAGCAGCGTAGACCCTGCAGGGTTTGGCTCCTATAATTCACCCCTCCACTTT. The rearrangement uses TRBV9 and TRBJ1-6; perhaps TRBD1 as D (5 bases). CDR1 SGDLS and CDR2 YYNGEE come from the germline V gene. The CDR3 is made up of 19 amino acids. The germline V and J ends were trimmed by 0 bases and 0 bases, with 16 bases remaining between them.

This chain links TRBV2 with TRBJ2-4; 8 positions match TRBD2. V shed 6 bases and J 8 bases; nucleotides not matched to a gene: 6. The V gene's germline CDR1 is SNHLY and CDR2 FYNNEI. The CDR3 is 13 amino acids. CDR3 residues: CASRPSGGDIQYF. The CDR3 DNA follows: TGTGCCAGCAGACCCTCCGGGGGGGACATTCAGTACTTC.

The DNA for the CDR3 is TGTGCCAGCAGCCCTCCGGGGAGGGCGAATTCACCCCTCCACTTT. It specifies CASSPPGRANSPLHF. The rearrangement links TRBV27 to TRBJ1-6; D unresolved. The CDR3 length is 15 residues. Germline V gene data show CDR1 as MNHEY and CDR2 as SMNVEV (reference sequence). With 6 bases removed from V and 7 bases from J, the gap between germline ends came to 16 bases.

V usage is TRBV9 and J usage is TRBJ1-3; D is unresolved. Germline-derived CDR1 and CDR2 are SGDLS and YYNGEE. The V and J ends lost 0 bases and 2 bases respectively, with 9 bases between them. The CDR3 covers 15 residues. CDR3 nucleotides: TGTGCCAGCAGCGTAGCTGGGGATACTGGAAACACCATATATTTT. Its protein product is CASSVAGDTGNTIYF.

This sequence joins TRBV6-5 and TRBJ1-2; 8 bases agree with TRBD1. After removal of 5 bases from V and 10 bases from J, the junction contained 12 bases not matched to a gene. Per the germline V gene, CDR1 is MNHEY and CDR2 is SVGAGI. There are 14 residues in the CDR3. Written as DNA, the CDR3 is TGTGCCAGCAGTCGTCAACCGGGACAGGACATCTACACCTTC. Translation: CASSRQPGQDIYTF.

The rearrangement links TRBV4-3 to TRBJ1-2; 7 bases fit TRBD1. The germline V gene has CDR1 LGHNA and CDR2 YSLEER. Unmatched junction bases numbered 5, after V lost 4 bases and J lost 3 bases. The CDR3 is made up of 14 amino acids. This chain's CDR3 is CASSRRTGDYGYTF. The CDR3 region has the DNA TGCGCCAGCAGCCGAAGGACAGGCGACTATGGCTACACCTTC.

The V gene is TRBV7-2, the J gene TRBJ1-2; D ambiguous. Per germline, CDR1 SGHTA and CDR2 FQGNSA. CDR3 size: 12 residues. Trimming removed 5 bases at V and 5 bases at J, with 9 bases between. CDR3 region: CASSTTAYGYTF. The CDR3, as DNA: TGTGCCAGCAGCACAACAGCTTATGGCTACACCTTC. The full variable domain, in which reference TRBV7-2 and TRBJ1-2 provide the parts outside the CDR3, is GAGVSQSPSNKVTEKGKDVELRCDPISGHTALYWYRQSLGQGLEFLIYFQGNSAPDKSGLPSDRFSAERTGGSVSTLTIQRTQQEDSAVYLCASSTTAYGYTFGSGTRLTVV.

This chain connects TRBV9 to TRBJ2-1, with a possible D match to TRBD1 (5 bases). The CDR3 covers 16 residues. The germline V and J ends were trimmed by 1 base and 7 bases, with 18 bases remaining between them. Germline lookup yields CDR1 SGDLS and CDR2 YYNGEE. This chain's CDR3 is CASSVFGASPQNEQFF. The DNA for the CDR3 is TGTGCCAGCAGCGTATTTGGGGCGTCTCCCCAAAATGAGCAGTTCTTC.

This clone was observed a few times. This sequence joins TRBV5-1 and TRBJ1-6, with D uncertain. V dropped 0 bases and J dropped 10 bases, with 5 bases sitting between them. Germline V gives CDR1 SGHRS, CDR2 YFSETQ. The CDR3 is 12 residues long. CDR3 residues: CASSLGASPLHF. Written as DNA, the CDR3 is TGCGCCAGCAGCTTGGGAGCCTCACCCCTCCACTTT.

This clone was recorded a few times. The chain joins TRBV30 to TRBJ1-1, with D tentatively TRBD1 (5 bases). The CDR3 covers 12 residues. V dropped 1 base and J dropped 7 bases, with 10 bases sitting between them. The germline CDR1 and CDR2 sequences are GTSNPN and SVGIG (reference sequence). CDR3 coding DNA: TGTGCCTGGAGTGGGAGGACACTTGAAGCTTTCTTT. Translating gives CAWSGRTLEAFF.

The rearrangement links TRBV11-3 to TRBJ2-1; 7 nucleotides align to TRBD2. V shed 1 base, J shed 6 bases, and the junction held 3 bases outside the gene matches. Per germline, CDR1 SGHNT and CDR2 YENEEA. The length of the CDR3 is 14 residues. DNA of the CDR3: TGTGCCAGCAGCTTAGGATGGGGGGGCAATGAGCAGTTCTTC. Its protein is CASSLGWGGNEQFF.

The V gene is TRBV6-6, the J gene TRBJ1-1, with D perhaps matching TRBD1 (5 bases). The CDR3 covers 16 residues. Germline assignment: CDR1 MNHNY and CDR2 SVGAGI (reference sequence). V was trimmed by 2 bases and J by 8 bases, leaving 21 bases between them. This chain's CDR3 is CASSYGLGVGDPEAFF. The CDR3 DNA reads TGTGCCAGCAGTTACGGCTTGGGGGTTGGAGATCCCGAAGCTTTCTTT.

The rearrangement joins TRBV7-3 to TRBJ2-2; 7 bases are a match to TRBD2. The CDR3 runs to 16 residues. Germline loops: CDR1 SGHTA, CDR2 FQGTGA. V shed 4 bases, J shed 0 bases, and the junction held 5 bases outside the gene matches. The CDR3: CASSSGSGANTGELFF. The CDR3 DNA sequence: TGTGCCAGCAGCTCCGGCAGCGGGGCGAACACCGGGGAGCTGTTTTTT.

V is TRBV15 and J is TRBJ1-1; D remains unclear. V was shortened by 0 bases and J by 11 bases, with 19 bases between the two germline ends. Per the germline V gene, CDR1 is LNHNV and CDR2 is YYDKDF (reference sequence). This CDR3 has 15 residues. CDR3 sequence reads: CATSRDLRTPKEAFF. Written as DNA, the CDR3 is TGTGCCACCAGCAGAGATCTACGGACGCCTAAGGAGGCTTTCTTT.

The chain links TRBV7-9 to TRBJ2-1; TRBD1 matches at 7 bases. The CDR3 loop spans 14 amino acids. Losses at the gene ends were 5 bases for V and 9 bases for J; bases not matched to a gene: 10. Germline V lookup: CDR1 SEHNR, CDR2 FQNEAQ (reference sequence). CDR3 nucleotides: TGTGCCAGCAGCCGATCAATGCAGGGGGTTGAGCAGTTCTTC. This encodes CASSRSMQGVEQFF.

In this sample, this clone turned up once. The chain links TRBV18 to TRBJ2-7, with D possibly TRBD2 on 5 matching bases. Germline CDR1 reads KGHSH; CDR2 reads LQKENI. The CDR3 covers 13 residues. V lost 0 bases to trimming and J lost 4 bases, with 7 bases between them. The CDR3 nucleotides are TGTGCCAGCTCACCACCGGGAGCTTACGAGCAGTACTTC. It encodes CASSPPGAYEQYF. Looking up the rest from reference TRBV18 and TRBJ2-7 gives the full variable domain: NAGVMQNPRHLVRRRGQEARLRCSPMKGHSHVYWYRQLPEEGLKFMVYLQKENIIDESGMPKERFSAEFPKEGPSILRIQQVVRGDSAAYFCASSPPGAYEQYFGPGTRLTVT.

This chain joins TRBV5-1 and TRBJ1-1; no clear D. This CDR3 contains 16 residues. V was pared by 0 bases and J by 0 bases, with 12 bases between. The germline V gene has CDR1 SGHRS and CDR2 YFSETQ. CDR3 DNA sequence: TGCGCCAGCAGCTTGGTTGGAGGGCAGCTGAACACTGAAGCTTTCTTT. It yields the protein CASSLVGGQLNTEAFF.

The chain carries TRBV5-8 and TRBJ1-4; D is ambiguous. The CDR3 covers 13 residues. Germline V lookup: CDR1 SGHTS, CDR2 YDEGEE. The V gene lost 2 bases and the J gene lost 4 bases, with 6 bases spanning the gap. The CDR3 here is CASSFGDNEKLFF. The CDR3 DNA reads TGTGCCAGCAGCTTCGGGGATAATGAAAAACTGTTTTTT.

This sequence joins TRBV5-1 and TRBJ1-6, with D perhaps TRBD1 (5 bases). The CDR3 spans 17 residues. V gave up 0 bases and J gave up 6 bases, with 16 bases separating them. Germline assignment: CDR1 SGHRS and CDR2 YFSETQ. CDR3 DNA sequence: TGCGCCAGCAGCTTGGGCCCGGGACGGGGGACTAATTCACCCCTCCACTTT. It specifies CASSLGPGRGTNSPLHF.

The V call is TRBV6-6, the J call TRBJ2-4; 7 bases are a match to TRBD1. The ends lost 5 bases at V and 0 bases at J; junction bases unmatched: 4. CDR1 and CDR2 (germline): MNHNY, SVGAGI (reference sequence). The CDR3 covers 15 residues. The CDR3 is CASSPTGLAKNIQYF. The CDR3 DNA sequence: TGTGCCAGCAGTCCGACAGGGCTAGCCAAAAACATTCAGTACTTC.

This clone showed up just a few times. The chain combines TRBV7-9 with TRBJ1-5; D may be TRBD1 (5 bases). This CDR3 is 14 amino acids long. CDR1 is SEHNR, CDR2 FQNEAQ, per germline (reference sequence). Trimming took off 2 bases at V and 3 bases at J, with 8 bases between the two ends. As DNA, the CDR3 is TGTGCCAGCAGCTTAACAGGACTCAATCAGCCCCAGCATTTT. It translates to CASSLTGLNQPQHF.